These T cell receptor beta chains were read from a single sample in a study of breast tumors, draining lymph nodes, adjacent tissues. TCRdb reanalysed the multiplex PCR reads using MiXCR and keeps one entry per CDR3 protein. The sample holds about 20,000 distinct CDR3 sequences, 45% to 75% seen once. The material sequenced was breast tumor tissue. The receptors shown here come from a female donor with breast cancer. Some clones in this sample may be carry-over from other donors' samples. The CDR3 runs from the conserved cysteine through the conserved F or W. A D gene is named only where the DNA matches it firmly. Rows give clone size only sometimes, using once, few, many, or a class for an expanded clone.

CASSVANEQFF | TGTGCCAGCAGTGTCGCGAATGAGCAGTTCTTC | NA | TRBV2 | NA | TRBJ2-1
CSASYRGNSPLHF | TGCAGTGCTAGCTACAGGGGAAATTCACCCCTCCACTTT | once | TRBV20-1 | TRBD1 | TRBJ1-6
CASSAEDTQYF | TGTGCCAGCAGCGCCGAGGATACGCAGTATTTT | NA | TRBV7-9 | NA | TRBJ2-3
CASMGYTGADTQYF | TGTGCCAGCATGGGTTATACGGGGGCAGATACGCAGTATTTT | NA | TRBV2 | NA | TRBJ2-3
CASSLARREGYYYGYTF | TGTGCCAGCAGCTTAGCAAGGCGAGAGGGCTATTACTATGGCTACACCTTC | NA | TRBV7-9 | NA | TRBJ1-2
CASSLTEMSEQYF | TGTGCCAGCAGCCTCACAGAGATGAGCGAGCAGTACTTC | NA | TRBV14 | NA | TRBJ2-7
CASSRGSHSGANVLTF | TGTGCCAGTAGTAGGGGGTCACACTCTGGGGCCAACGTCCTGACTTTC | many | TRBV19 | NA | TRBJ2-6
CASSGWVTSGRASDTQYF | TGTGCCAGCAGCGGATGGGTGACTAGCGGGAGAGCTTCAGATACGCAGTATTTT | medium-sized | TRBV3-1 | TRBD2 | TRBJ2-3
CASSLDGTRIREQYF | TGTGCCAGCAGCTTAGATGGGACTAGGATTCGCGAGCAGTACTTC | once | TRBV7-2 | TRBD2 | TRBJ2-7
CASSATSLNYEQYF | TGTGCCAGCAGCGCGACTAGTCTCAACTACGAGCAGTACTTC | NA | TRBV9 | NA | TRBJ2-7
CASSESRGAEQYF | TGTGCCAGCAGCGAATCCCGGGGTGCCGAGCAGTACTTC | NA | TRBV7-8 | NA | TRBJ2-7
CASSLGSTAETQYF | TGTGCCAGCAGCTTAGGTAGCACTGCAGAGACCCAGTACTTC | medium-sized | TRBV7-2 | NA | TRBJ2-5
CASSHVRTGGGYGYTF | TGTGCCAGCAGTCACGTCCGGACGGGAGGGGGCTATGGCTACACCTTC | many | TRBV6-5 | NA | TRBJ1-2
CAWSRNRQLRFGGYTF | TGTGCCTGGAGTCGGAATCGACAGCTCCGTTTCGGTGGCTACACCTTC | NA | TRBV30 | NA | TRBJ1-2
CSARVNSGGAYEQYF | TGCAGTGCTAGAGTCAATAGCGGGGGGGCCTACGAGCAGTACTTC | NA | TRBV20-1 | TRBD2 | TRBJ2-7
CASRDRDRRYGYTF | TGTGCCAGCAGGGACCGGGACAGACGATATGGCTACACCTTC | few | TRBV6-1 | TRBD1 | TRBJ1-2
CSVGSNQPQHF | TGCAGCGTTGGTAGCAATCAGCCCCAGCATTTT | many | TRBV29-1 | NA | TRBJ1-5
CASSQGGTRRNEQFF | TGTGCCAGCAGCCAAGGTGGGACTAGACGAAATGAGCAGTTCTTC | many | TRBV11-3 | TRBD2 | TRBJ2-1
CASSWGIVMSYNEQFF | TGTGCCAGCAGCTGGGGAATAGTGATGTCCTACAATGAGCAGTTCTTC | many | TRBV5-8 | NA | TRBJ2-1
CAWSALGEPYEQYF | TGTGCCTGGAGTGCCCTCGGGGAGCCCTACGAGCAGTACTTC | medium-sized | TRBV30 | NA | TRBJ2-7
CASSKSGSHSGYTF | TGTGCCAGCAGCAAATCGGGATCTCATTCCGGCTACACCTTC | once | TRBV6-5 | NA | TRBJ1-2
CASSLSSGNWNEQFF | TGTGCCAGCAGCTTATCTAGCGGGAATTGGAATGAGCAGTTCTTC | once | TRBV5-5 | TRBD2 | TRBJ2-1
CASSQRDEGVRGYTF | TGCGCCAGCAGCCAAAGGGACGAAGGGGTGCGCGGCTACACCTTC | NA | TRBV4-1 | NA | TRBJ1-2
CASSRQNGNEQFF | TGTGCTAGCAGTCGACAAAATGGCAATGAGCAGTTCTTC | NA | TRBV7-7 | NA | TRBJ2-1
CASRQGYSNQPQHF | TGTGCCAGCAGACAAGGGTATAGCAATCAGCCCCAGCATTTT | NA | TRBV7-8 | NA | TRBJ1-5
CASSQGGNSYNEQFF | TGCGCCAGCAGCCAGGGTGGAAACTCCTACAATGAGCAGTTCTTC | NA | TRBV5-1 | NA | TRBJ2-1
CASGLVSSGTGELFF | TGTGCTAGTGGTTTGGTTTCTAGCGGCACCGGGGAGCTGTTTTTT | many | TRBV12-5 | TRBD2 | TRBJ2-2
CSAPSGAYRNSPLHF | TGCAGTGCGCCGTCGGGGGCATACCGAAATTCACCCCTCCACTTT | NA | TRBV20-1 | NA | TRBJ1-6
CASSLGTGYSPLHF | TGTGCCAGCAGCTTAGGGACAGGGTATTCACCCCTCCACTTT | NA | TRBV7-2 | TRBD1 | TRBJ1-6
CATSDGGGRSEQFF | TGTGCCACCAGTGATGGTGGGGGCCGAAGTGAGCAGTTCTTC | medium-sized | TRBV24-1 | NA | TRBJ2-1
CATSIGLSGELFF | TGTGCCACCAGTATCGGATTGTCCGGGGAGCTGTTTTTT | many | TRBV15 | NA | TRBJ2-2
CASSRGRTSTDTQYF | TGTGCCAGCAGTAGGGGCCGGACTAGTACAGATACGCAGTATTTT | NA | TRBV2 | TRBD2 | TRBJ2-3
CASSLDGGSETQYF | TGTGCCAGCAGCTTAGATGGGGGCTCGGAGACCCAGTACTTC | NA | TRBV7-2 | NA | TRBJ2-5
CASSRDRSLSEKLFF | TGTGCCAGCAGTCGGGACAGGTCCTTAAGCGAAAAACTGTTTTTT | NA | TRBV12-3/TRBV12-4 | TRBD1 | TRBJ1-4
CASSLGSTGNQPQHF | TGTGCCAGCAGCTTGGGGAGTACAGGCAATCAGCCCCAGCATTTT | many | TRBV5-5 | NA | TRBJ1-5
CASSLPQSPLHF | TGTGCCAGCAGTTTACCCCAATCACCCCTCCACTTT | many | TRBV28 | NA | TRBJ1-6
CASNPGQALLNNEQFF | TGTGCCAGCAACCCGGGACAGGCCTTGCTGAACAATGAGCAGTTCTTC | NA | TRBV6-6 | TRBD1 | TRBJ2-1
CSLLTLGEQFF | TGCAGCCTGCTTACACTAGGTGAGCAGTTCTTC | NA | TRBV29-1 | NA | TRBJ2-1
CASSIGDRGGNEQFF | TGTGCCAGCAGCATAGGGGACAGGGGGGGCAATGAGCAGTTCTTC | few | TRBV2 | TRBD1 | TRBJ2-1
CASSQEDTIYF | TGTGCCAGCAGCCAAGAGGACACCATATATTTT | NA | TRBV14 | NA | TRBJ1-3
CASSLVPGIYGYTF | TGCGCCAGCAGCTTGGTTCCAGGAATCTATGGCTACACCTTC | large | TRBV5-1 | NA | TRBJ1-2
CASRTGQTYEQYF | TGCGCCAGCAGAACTGGACAGACCTACGAGCAGTACTTC | NA | TRBV5-1 | NA | TRBJ2-7
CASSEIIGTNEQYF | TGTGCCAGCAGTGAGATTATAGGGACTAACGAGCAGTACTTC | NA | TRBV2 | TRBD2 | TRBJ2-7
CAIRDAGLTDTQYF | TGTGCCATCAGGGATGCAGGGCTCACAGATACGCAGTATTTT | NA | TRBV10-3 | NA | TRBJ2-3
CASSFTGFLTKNIQYF | TGTGCCAGCAGCTTCACAGGGTTTCTAACCAAAAACATTCAGTACTTC | many | TRBV12-3/TRBV12-4 | NA | TRBJ2-4
CASSEGDGSYNEQFF | TGTGCCAGCAGTGAGGGGGACGGGAGCTACAATGAGCAGTTCTTC | many | TRBV6-4 | NA | TRBJ2-1
CATSPTGSGANVLTF | TGTGCCACCAGTCCAACAGGGTCTGGGGCCAACGTCCTGACTTTC | NA | TRBV24-1 | NA | TRBJ2-6
CASSVLGPSYEQYF | TGTGCCAGCAGCGTGCTCGGGCCGAGCTACGAGCAGTACTTC | medium-sized | TRBV2 | NA | TRBJ2-7
CASSLPTANTGELFF | TGCGCCAGCAGCTTACCTACAGCGAACACCGGGGAGCTGTTTTTT | NA | TRBV5-1 | NA | TRBJ2-2
CASSGGVHNEKLFF | TGTGCCAGCAGCGGCGGGGTTCATAATGAAAAACTGTTTTTT | NA | TRBV9 | NA | TRBJ1-4
CASSSPLAVGTDTQYF | TGTGCCAGTAGTAGCCCCCTAGCGGTCGGCACAGATACGCAGTATTTT | many | TRBV19 | TRBD2 | TRBJ2-3
CASGLGVGGSNQPQHF | TGTGCTAGTGGTTTGGGTGTCGGGGGGAGCAATCAGCCCCAGCATTTT | once | TRBV12-5 | NA | TRBJ1-5
CASSLGGRGDGYTF | TGTGCCAGCAGCTTAGGGGGTCGCGGGGATGGCTACACCTTC | NA | TRBV11-2 | NA | TRBJ1-2
CASSVGPQETQYF | TGCGCCAGCAGCGTGGGACCTCAAGAGACCCAGTACTTC | many | TRBV5-1 | NA | TRBJ2-5
CASGLGYLGEQYF | TGTGCTAGTGGTTTGGGCTATCTGGGCGAGCAGTACTTC | NA | TRBV12-5 | NA | TRBJ2-7
CASSLAGTNNSPLHF | TGCGCCAGCAGCTTGGCCGGGACAAATAATTCACCCCTCCACTTT | medium-sized | TRBV5-1 | NA | TRBJ1-6